The 24 T cell receptor beta chains reported below all come from one sample, sequenced in a study of cytomegalovirus exposure and HLA in healthy donors. Both 60 Vbeta primers and 13 Jbeta primers went into the PCR. The protocol was immunoSEQ multiplex PCR, while the TCRdb copy is restricted to in-frame clones and leaves out a portion. The sample shows 100,000 to 150,000 clones, 77% of them seen only once. The specimen sequenced was PBMCs. Receptors were obtained from a woman in her 40s in good health and CMV-seropositive.

In DNA, the CDR3 is TGTGCCAGCAGTGAAATGCATGGGGCCAATGAGCAGTTCTTC. As protein: CASSEMHGANEQFF. The gene calls are TRBV6-4 and TRBJ2-1, with a tentative D call TRBD1 (5 bases). Per the germline V gene, CDR1 is MRHNA and CDR2 is SNTAGT. The CDR3 covers 14 residues. The V end lost 3 bases, the J end lost 6 bases, and 12 bases lay between the germline ends.

The rearrangement uses TRBV4-1 and TRBJ2-2, with 9 bases aligning to TRBD1. The CDR3 is made up of 17 amino acids. V lost 1 base and J lost 4; bases outside the gene matches: 7. Germline values: CDR1 MGHRA, CDR2 YSYEKL. The CDR3 sequence: CASSQAGTGRITGELFF. The CDR3 bases are TGCGCCAGCAGCCAAGCAGGGACAGGGAGAATCACCGGGGAGCTGTTTTTT.

This chain uses TRBV7-8 with TRBJ1-5, with D perhaps TRBD1 (5 bases). V lost 1 base and J 2 bases, leaving 12 bases between the germline ends. Germline loops: CDR1 SGHVS, CDR2 FQNEAQ. This CDR3 is 16 amino acids long. CDR3 sequence (DNA): TGTGCCAGCAGCTTAGGTGGGGGGTGGCGCAATCAGCCCCAGCATTTT. As protein: CASSLGGGWRNQPQHF.

The chain recombines TRBV7-9 with TRBJ2-1, with 11 positions matching TRBD2. From germline, CDR1 is SEHNR and CDR2 FQNEAQ (reference sequence). The CDR3 runs to 13 residues. The junction had 4 bases not matched to a gene; V was cut back by 5 bases and J by 10 bases. The CDR3 bases are TGTGCCAGCAGCCCGCGGACTAGCGGGGAGCAGTTCTTC. It is translated as CASSPRTSGEQFF.

This rearrangement joins TRBV7-8 to TRBJ1-1; TRBD1 agrees at 7 bases. This CDR3 has 18 amino acids. Germline trimming cut 3 bases from V and 0 bases from J; bases unmatched to any gene: 13. Germline loops: CDR1 SGHVS, CDR2 FQNEAQ. This CDR3 reads CASSLRGPGLEMNTEAFF. CDR3 nucleotide sequence: TGTGCCAGCAGCTTGAGGGGGCCCGGCCTAGAAATGAACACTGAAGCTTTCTTT.

This clone was seen once. V usage is TRBV6-6 and J usage is TRBJ2-7; 8 bases agree with TRBD1. Germline CDR1 and CDR2: MNHNY and SVGAGI (reference sequence). The ends lost 0 bases at V and 3 bases at J; junction bases unmatched: 1. CDR3 length equals 14 residues. The CDR3 region has the DNA TGTGCCAGCAGTTACTCCACAGGGGGCTACGAGCAGTACTTC. Translating gives CASSYSTGGYEQYF.

The rearrangement uses TRBV28 and TRBJ2-3; D may be TRBD1 (5 bases). V gave up 5 bases and J gave up 3 bases, with 12 bases separating them. Germline loops: CDR1 MDHEN, CDR2 SYDVKM. The CDR3 totals 14 residues. The CDR3 here is CASSAGFLTDTQYF. The CDR3 DNA follows: TGTGCCAGCAGTGCAGGGTTTTTGACAGATACGCAGTATTTT.

To note about this clone: Mismatch with germline at one junction end may stem from a read error. The chain has TRBV5-1 and TRBJ1-2, with D possibly TRBD1 on 5 matching bases. Germline-derived CDR1 and CDR2 are SGHRS and YFSETQ. The CDR3 sequence is 13 residues long. The DNA of the CDR3 is TGCGACAGCAGCTTGTCCCAGGGAGGAGGCTACACCTTC. Translated, it gives CDSSLSQGGGYTF. Full variable domain (missing parts from reference TRBV5-1 and TRBJ1-2): KAGVTQTPRYLIKTRGQQVTLSCSPISGHRSVSWYQQTPGQGLQFLFEYFSETQRNKGNFPGRFSGRQFSNSRSEMNVSTLELGDSALYLCDSSLSQGGGYTFGSGTRLTVV.

V and J are TRBV28 and TRBJ2-7; 7 bases line up with TRBD2. V lost 5 bases to trimming and J lost 0 bases; unmatched junction nucleotides: 4. CDR1 MDHEN and CDR2 SYDVKM come from the germline V gene. CDR3 length: 14 amino acids. The CDR3 loop is CASSPLADSYEQYF. The CDR3 nucleotides read TGTGCCAGCAGTCCCCTAGCGGACTCCTACGAGCAGTACTTC. The full variable domain, in which reference TRBV28 and TRBJ2-7 provide the parts outside the CDR3, is DVKVTQSSRYLVKRTGEKVFLECVQDMDHENMFWYRQDPGLGLRLIYFSYDVKMKEKGDIPEGYSVSREKKERFSLILESASTNQTSMYLCASSPLADSYEQYFGPGTRLTVT.

The rearrangement joins TRBV27 to TRBJ2-1; D is possibly TRBD1 (5 bases). Germline values: CDR1 MNHEY, CDR2 SMNVEV (reference sequence). V gave up 6 bases and J gave up 0 bases, with 12 bases separating them. The CDR3 totals 15 residues. The CDR3 region has the DNA TGTGCCAGCAGCGGACACTCGAGCTCCTACAATGAGCAGTTCTTC. This sequence encodes CASSGHSSSYNEQFF.

This clone came up once. The V call is TRBV5-1, the J call TRBJ1-2, with TRBD1 as a possible D gene (5 bases). Trimming shortened V by 4 bases and J by 7 bases, and 8 bases separated the two germline ends. CDR3 length: 11 amino acids. The germline V gene has CDR1 SGHRS and CDR2 YFSETQ. The CDR3 DNA is TGCGCCAGCAGCCGGGGGATTGGCTACACCTTC. Its protein product is CASSRGIGYTF.

The chain recombines TRBV6-5 with TRBJ2-5; D perhaps matches TRBD2 (6 bases). CDR3 size: 14 residues. Trimming removed 5 bases at V and 3 bases at J, with 13 bases between. CDR1 and CDR2 (germline): MNHEY, SVGAGI. The CDR3 region has the DNA TGTGCCAGCAGTCAGGGACTGCACAAAGAGACCCAGTACTTC. Translated, it gives CASSQGLHKETQYF.

The rearrangement joins TRBV19 to TRBJ2-7; D ambiguous. This CDR3 contains 13 residues. Germline V gene sequence: CDR1 LNHDA, CDR2 SQIVND (reference sequence). The V gene lost 5 bases and the J gene lost 3 bases, with 11 bases spanning the gap. The CDR3 DNA sequence: TGTGCCAGTAGTGGCGCCGAGGACTACGAGCAGTACTTC. Translation: CASSGAEDYEQYF.

For the CDR3, the DNA is TGCGCCAGCAGCTTGGTTCCAGGGAGGGGAAACACCATATATTTT. Encoded protein: CASSLVPGRGNTIYF. J is TRBJ1-3 and V is TRBV5-1; TRBD1 might be the D (5 bases). The V and J ends lost 0 bases and 4 bases respectively, with 11 bases between them. The CDR3 runs 15 residues. Per germline, CDR1 SGHRS and CDR2 YFSETQ.

The chain couples TRBV2 to TRBJ2-3; 11 bases line up with TRBD2. Trimming cost V 3 bases and J 5 bases; bases outside gene matches: 4. There are 15 residues in the CDR3. Germline V gives CDR1 SNHLY, CDR2 FYNNEI. DNA of the CDR3: TGTGCCAGCAGTGATAGCGGGAGGGAGGGAGATACGCAGTATTTT. Translation gives CASSDSGREGDTQYF.

The chain is built from TRBV27 and TRBJ2-2; D may be TRBD1 (6 bases). The CDR3 is 18 amino acids. Trimming removed 5 bases at V and 4 bases at J, with 23 bases between. Germline-derived CDR1 and CDR2 are MNHEY and SMNVEV (reference sequence). CDR3 region: CASSHLTSGTPSTGELFF. In DNA, the CDR3 is TGTGCCAGCAGTCACCTCACATCCGGGACACCCTCCACCGGGGAGCTGTTTTTT.

The genes are TRBV5-6 and TRBJ2-5; D may be TRBD2 (6 bases). Per germline, CDR1 SGHDT and CDR2 YYEEEE. V was shortened by 0 bases and J by 5 bases, with 11 bases between the two germline ends. The CDR3 sequence is 14 residues long. The CDR3 DNA reads TGTGCCAGCAGCTTGGATCCGGGGGAGGAGACCCAGTACTTC. This encodes CASSLDPGEETQYF.

CDR3 loop: CASNPRMGTGNTIYF. The CDR3, as DNA: TGTGCCAGCAATCCCCGAATGGGGACAGGAAACACCATATATTTT. V and J are TRBV6-5 and TRBJ1-3, with D maybe TRBD1 (6 bases). V was trimmed by 7 bases and J by 4 bases, leaving 17 bases between them. Germline V lookup: CDR1 MNHEY, CDR2 SVGAGI. CDR3 size: 15 residues.

The chain carries TRBV19 and TRBJ2-7; TRBD1 matches at 7 bases. Germline V gene lookup returns CDR1 LNHDA and CDR2 SQIVND (reference sequence). This CDR3 has 13 amino acids. V trimming: 10 bases; J trimming: 7 bases; junction bases outside the gene matches: 13. In DNA form, the CDR3 reads TGTGCCACGAGAGACAGGGTCGTAGGAGAGCAGTACTTC. Amino acid sequence: CATRDRVVGEQYF.

The V and J genes are TRBV2 and TRBJ1-5; D is unresolved. The CDR3 runs 12 residues. CDR1 SNHLY and CDR2 FYNNEI come from the germline V gene. The V gene lost 8 bases and the J gene lost 3 bases, with 8 bases spanning the gap. CDR3: CASRRDNQPQHF. CDR3 sequence (DNA): TGTGCCAGCCGGCGGGACAATCAGCCCCAGCATTTT.

In DNA form, the CDR3 reads TGTGCAAGTCGCTTAGGAGGTTCCGGGGAAGATACGCAGTATTTT. Amino acids: CASRLGGSGEDTQYF. The chain uses TRBV12-2 and TRBJ2-3; TRBD2, as called in the table, went unchecked against the DNA. TRBV12-2 is tagged as a pseudogene. This CDR3 spans 15 amino acids.

CDR3 coding DNA: TGTGCCAGCAGGAACTCAATTTCCTCTGGGGCCAACGTCCTGACTTTC. This sequence encodes CASRNSISSGANVLTF. The V and J genes are TRBV27 and TRBJ2-6; D call uncertain. V was clipped by 6 bases and J by 0 bases, with 12 bases between them. Germline-derived CDR1 and CDR2 are MNHEY and SMNVEV (reference sequence). This CDR3 contains 16 residues.

The chain employs TRBV6-6 and TRBJ2-7; 8 nucleotides match TRBD2. This CDR3 has 13 residues. Germline values: CDR1 MNHNY, CDR2 SVGAGI (reference sequence). The V segment lost 10 bases and the J segment 3 bases; nucleotides outside the gene matches: 8. In DNA, the CDR3 is TGTGCCACCGGACTAGCTGAAAACTACGAGCAGTACTTC. Translating gives CATGLAENYEQYF.

The chain has TRBV5-1 and TRBJ1-6; 9 nucleotides match TRBD1. CDR1 is SGHRS and CDR2 is YFSETQ in the germline V gene. The CDR3 has 15 amino acids. Unmatched junction bases numbered 5, after V lost 0 bases and J lost 10 bases. The CDR3 coding sequence is TGCGCCAGCAGCTTGGGCGGACAGGGGAGGTCACCCCTCCACTTT. It encodes CASSLGGQGRSPLHF.